A single sample gave rise to the 21 T cell receptor beta chains below, sequenced in a study of blood T cells in healthy people across ages. Together with a sample-barcoded 5' primer, a J-beta primer mix was included in a second PCR lasting about 7 to 11 cycles. Each CDR3 protein gets one entry after TCRdb re-called the 5' RACE reads with MiXCR. The profile shows roughly 1,800,000 distinct CDR3 sequences, around half of them singletons. Sequencing was carried out using blood. These receptors originate from a woman in her 40s in good health.

This chain connects TRBV15 to TRBJ1-5; unclear D gene. This CDR3 comprises 15 residues. Per germline, CDR1 LNHNV and CDR2 YYDKDF (reference sequence). The germline V and J ends were trimmed by 0 bases and 7 bases, with 13 bases remaining between them. This CDR3 reads CATSRERGRAQPQHF. CDR3 in DNA: TGTGCCACCAGCAGAGAAAGAGGAAGGGCGCAGCCCCAGCATTTT.

Here the CDR3 reads CSATKTTTSGYTF. Written as DNA, the CDR3 is TGCAGTGCCACAAAAACTACAACGAGTGGCTACACCTTC. The chain links TRBV20-1 to TRBJ1-2; no firm D call. CDR3 length: 13 amino acids. Germline CDR1 reads DFQATT; CDR2 reads SNEGSKA (reference sequence). V lost 6 bases to trimming and J lost 7 bases, with 18 bases between them.

This sequence joins TRBV7-2 and TRBJ2-7, with 13 bases aligning to TRBD2. The CDR3 runs 16 residues. J was trimmed by 2 bases and V by 5 bases; bases with no gene match: 6. The germline gives CDR1 SGHTA, CDR2 FQGNSA. The CDR3 is CASSPAGTSGAYEQYF. CDR3 nucleotide sequence: TGTGCCAGCAGCCCGGCCGGGACTAGCGGGGCCTACGAGCAGTACTTC.

This clonotype was counted a few times. This chain joins TRBV7-2 and TRBJ2-1; D gene unclear. This CDR3 is built from 12 residues. From germline, CDR1 is SGHTA and CDR2 FQGNSA. The germline V and J ends were trimmed by 7 bases and 10 bases, with 14 bases remaining between them. The CDR3, as DNA: TGTGCCAGCACCAAAAACTTCGGCGAGCAGTTCTTC. This encodes CASTKNFGEQFF.

This chain joins TRBV7-2 and TRBJ2-2; D possibly corresponds to TRBD2 (5 bases). V lost 5 bases to trimming and J lost 6 bases, with 16 bases between them. This CDR3 has 15 residues. Per germline, CDR1 SGHTA and CDR2 FQGNSA. The CDR3 DNA sequence: TGTGCCAGCAGCCCAACTAGAGATTGGGCCGGGGAGCTGTTTTTT. It codes for CASSPTRDWAGELFF.

This chain joins TRBV7-9 and TRBJ1-2, with D tentatively TRBD1 (5 bases). Trimming removed 2 bases at V and 5 bases at J, with 18 bases between. This CDR3 is built from 16 residues. Per germline, CDR1 SEHNR and CDR2 FQNEAQ (reference sequence). CDR3 residues: CASSLSLPPGGYGYTF. The CDR3 region has the DNA TGTGCCAGCAGCTTAAGTCTCCCGCCCGGGGGTTATGGCTACACCTTC.

The gene calls are TRBV7-3 and TRBJ1-2; tentatively, D is TRBD1 (5 bases). CDR1 SGHTA and CDR2 FQGTGA come from the germline V gene. The CDR3 spans 17 residues. V gave up 5 bases and J gave up 8 bases, with 27 bases separating them. The CDR3 DNA sequence: TGTGCCAGCAGCCCCTCCGGGACGCAGAAGGAGGCGCGGGGCTACACCTTC. This encodes CASSPSGTQKEARGYTF.

This clonotype was seen at least ten times. Germline is not matched at one junction end, which may reflect a read error. V is TRBV5-1 and J is TRBJ2-3; TRBD2 agrees at 11 bases. The germline gives CDR1 SGHRS, CDR2 YFSETQ. CDR3 length: 16 residues. CDR3 in DNA: TGTGCCAGCAGCTTAGGTAGCGGGGGGGGGACAGATACGCAGTATTTT. Its protein is CASSLGSGGGTDTQYF.

This clonotype was recorded a few times. J is TRBJ2-4 and V is TRBV7-9; D perhaps matches TRBD1 (5 bases). Judging by the DNA end, TRBJ2-5 fits better; the J call may be wrong. Germline values: CDR1 SEHNR, CDR2 FQNEAQ (reference sequence). This CDR3 contains 16 residues. CDR3 coding DNA: TGTGCCAGCAGCTTGGGAATCCCAGGGCTTCAAGAGACCCAGTACTTC. It codes for CASSLGIPGLQETQYF.

This chain uses TRBV12-3 or TRBV12-4 with TRBJ1-2; D unresolved. V lost 5 bases, J lost 4 bases, and 11 bases lay in between. The CDR3 is made up of 13 amino acids. The CDR3 sequence: CASSLDSIYGYTF. DNA for the CDR3: TGTGCCAGCAGTCTCGACTCAATCTATGGCTACACCTTC.

The chain links TRBV29-1 to TRBJ1-2; 7 nucleotides agree with TRBD1. The germline V gene encodes CDR1 SQVTM and CDR2 ANQGSEA. This CDR3 is 15 amino acids long. Trimming removed 0 bases from V and 7 bases from J; junction bases left unmatched: 11. This CDR3 reads CSVEERVRTGGGYTF. As DNA, the CDR3 is TGCAGCGTTGAAGAAAGGGTTAGGACAGGCGGTGGCTACACCTTC.

The V gene is TRBV20-1, the J gene TRBJ2-5, with a weak D call TRBD2 (6 bases). This CDR3 contains 13 residues. Trimming took off 0 bases at V and 7 bases at J, with 12 bases between the two ends. Germline V gene lookup returns CDR1 DFQATT and CDR2 SNEGSKA (reference sequence). The CDR3 DNA follows: TGCAGTGCTAGAGACTCCGCCGGGGGGACCCAGTACTTC. Its translation: CSARDSAGGTQYF.

This clonotype occurred a few times. V is TRBV7-2 and J is TRBJ1-2, with D possibly TRBD1 on 5 matching bases. Trimming pared 5 bases from V and 7 bases from J, leaving 20 bases between. The CDR3 sequence is 15 residues long. Germline loops: CDR1 SGHTA, CDR2 FQGNSA. DNA for the CDR3: TGTGCCAGCAGCCCTAGACAGACCGGTGGTAGTGGCTACACCTTC. Its protein product is CASSPRQTGGSGYTF.

This clonotype was picked up one time. J is TRBJ2-4 and V is TRBV6-2 or TRBV6-3; D is possibly TRBD2 (5 bases). Per the germline V gene, CDR1 is MNHEY and CDR2 is SVGEGT. This CDR3 is built from 15 residues. Deletions cut 2 bases from V and 3 bases from J, with 11 bases between. The CDR3: CASSYGGAGKNIQYF. As DNA, the CDR3 is TGTGCCAGCAGTTACGGAGGCGCGGGCAAAAACATTCAGTACTTC.

The chain links TRBV4-3 to TRBJ2-5; no firm D call. This CDR3 is 13 amino acids long. CDR1 and CDR2 from the germline V gene are LGHNA and YSLEER. Between the trimmed V and J ends, which lost 7 bases and 1 base, there was a span of 10 bases. The CDR3 protein is CASTTASQETQYF. CDR3 nucleotide sequence: TGCGCCAGCACCACAGCATCCCAAGAGACCCAGTACTTC.

V and J are TRBV20-1 and TRBJ1-4; D is uncertain. CDR3 length: 15 amino acids. Germline lookup yields CDR1 DFQATT and CDR2 SNEGSKA (reference sequence). The ends were cut back, 1 base at V and 3 bases at J, with 12 bases in the middle. The CDR3 sequence is CSARVGSGPNEKLFF. For the CDR3, the DNA is TGCAGTGCTAGAGTGGGCAGCGGACCTAATGAAAAACTGTTTTTT.

The chain is built from TRBV20-1 and TRBJ2-5; D may be TRBD1 (5 bases). V was cut by 6 bases and J by 4 bases, with 12 bases left in between. Germline V gene data show CDR1 as DFQATT and CDR2 as SNEGSKA (reference sequence). The CDR3 has 12 residues. The CDR3 spells CSAEDMSETQYF. CDR3 bases: TGCAGTGCCGAGGACATGTCAGAGACCCAGTACTTC.

This clonotype was detected only a few times. V is TRBV29-1 and J is TRBJ2-3; 7 nucleotides line up with TRBD1. V lost 0 bases to trimming and J lost 0 bases; unmatched junction nucleotides: 6. The CDR3 is 16 residues long. The germline CDR1 and CDR2 sequences are SQVTM and ANQGSEA. The CDR3 loop is CSVEDPYRGSTDTQYF. CDR3 coding DNA: TGCAGCGTTGAAGATCCCTACAGGGGCAGCACAGATACGCAGTATTTT.

This sequence joins TRBV7-2 and TRBJ2-7; D is uncertain. Trimming pared 1 base from V and 3 bases from J, leaving 13 bases between. Per the germline V gene, CDR1 is SGHTA and CDR2 is FQGNSA. The CDR3 length is 15 residues. The DNA for the CDR3 is TGTGCCAGCAGCTTAGGGCGTTTCTCTCGCTACGAGCAGTACTTC. Translation gives CASSLGRFSRYEQYF.

In this sample, this clonotype turned up a few times. V gene TRBV20-1 combines with J gene TRBJ2-1, with a possible D match to TRBD2 (5 bases). The CDR3 loop spans 11 amino acids. CDR1 is DFQATT, CDR2 SNEGSKA, per germline (reference sequence). Trimming shortened V by 3 bases and J by 7 bases, and 7 bases separated the two germline ends. The CDR3 loop reads CSASWENEQFF. As DNA, the CDR3 is TGCAGTGCTAGTTGGGAGAATGAGCAGTTCTTC.

The rearrangement uses TRBV27 and TRBJ1-5; a possible D gene is TRBD1 (6 bases). Trimming cost V 6 bases and J 1 base, with 16 bases left between them. This CDR3 is built from 16 residues. Germline CDR1 MNHEY, CDR2 SMNVEV (reference sequence). The CDR3 DNA reads TGTGCCAGCAGGACTACAGGGCTATTAAGCAATCAGCCCCAGCATTTT. It encodes CASRTTGLLSNQPQHF.